This TCR beta chain was observed in a study of cytomegalovirus exposure and HLA in healthy donors. The PCR was carried out with 60 Vbeta primers and 13 Jbeta primers. Method: immunoSEQ multiplex PCR; TCRdb's copy keeps in-frame clones and lacks some. The sample has fewer than 130,000 clones; over 65% are singletons. The germline CDR1 and CDR2 sequences are SEHNR and FQNEAQ (reference sequence). The CDR3 spans 14 residues. J gave up 3 bases and V 1 base, and 2 bases lay outside the gene matches. This receptor was taken from a man aged 25 to 40 in good health and CMV-seropositive. The chain uses TRBV7-9 and TRBJ2-5; TRBD2 aligns across 7 bases. The sample consisted of PBMCs. The CDR3 is CASSLVAGEETQYF. In nucleotides, the CDR3 is TGTGCCAGCAGCTTAGTGGCGGGGGAAGAGACCCAGTACTTC.